This T cell receptor beta chain came from a study of T cells in Graves' hyperthyroidism and ophthalmopathy. Study-level results: Ophthalmopathy was predicted by the model a median of 6.5 months ahead of onset.

Amplification of TCR beta CDR3 regions was performed using RNA transcripts as template. The study used the HTBI primer set for a first-round RT-PCR of the TCR CDR3. Using its own MiXCR run on the multiplex PCR reads, TCRdb lists one record per CDR3 protein. The top ten clones hold about 67% of a sample with about 130,000 distinct CDR3 sequences, around 20% of them seen once. CDR1 is MNHEY and CDR2 is SVGAGI in the germline V gene. This CDR3 has 13 residues. With regard to this clonotype: Its antigen is currently unknown. At one end the junction does not follow the germline gene, possibly because of a read error.

Lactation, pregnancy, other autoimmune disease or uncontrolled infection led to exclusion of patients. Blood sampling occurred at first hyperthyroidism diagnosis, ahead of any ophthalmopathy symptoms. The source of this sequence is a woman aged 45-65 years with Graves' hyperthyroidism that later progressed to Graves' ophthalmopathy. The sample taken for sequencing was blood. The chain employs TRBV6-5 and TRBJ2-7; 7 bases align to TRBD2. The CDR3: CASSEAGVYEQYF. The CDR3 DNA sequence: TGCGCCAGCAGTGAGGCGGGAGTATACGAGCAGTACTTC.